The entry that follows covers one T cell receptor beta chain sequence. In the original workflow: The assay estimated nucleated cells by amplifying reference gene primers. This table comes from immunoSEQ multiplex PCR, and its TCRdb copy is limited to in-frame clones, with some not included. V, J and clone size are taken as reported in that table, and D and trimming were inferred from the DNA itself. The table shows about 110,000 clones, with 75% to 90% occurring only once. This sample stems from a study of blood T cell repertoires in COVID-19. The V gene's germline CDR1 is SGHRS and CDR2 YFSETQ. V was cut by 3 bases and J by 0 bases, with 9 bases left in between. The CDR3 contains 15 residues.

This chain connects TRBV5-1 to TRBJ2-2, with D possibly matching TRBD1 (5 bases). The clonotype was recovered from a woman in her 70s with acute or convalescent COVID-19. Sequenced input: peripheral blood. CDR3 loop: CASSWTTPNTGELFF. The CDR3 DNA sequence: TGCGCCAGCAGCTGGACAACCCCGAACACCGGGGAGCTGTTTTTT.